These T cell receptor beta chains were read from a single sample in a study of identical twins. TCRdb analysed the 5' RACE reads with MiXCR anew, one entry per CDR3 protein. The table includes about 890,000 distinct CDR3 sequences, about 12% detected once. These data were also filed under a second study, of yellow fever vaccine responses in identical twins.

Sequencing was performed on PBMCs. These receptors were obtained from a woman aged 18 to 35 in good health. The CDR3 runs from the conserved cysteine through the conserved F or W. The D gene is left open where the match is weak. Not all rows give a size; the values are once, few, many and, for expanded clones, a class.

CDR3aa,CDR3nt,abundance,v_gene,j_gene,d_gene
CASSFQKTSGNTGELFF,TGTGCCAGCAGCTTTCAGAAGACTAGCGGGAACACCGGGGAGCTGTTTTTT,.,TRBV7-2,TRBJ2-2,TRBD2
CASRLDPGGTEAFF,TGTGCCAGCCGCTTGGACCCTGGGGGCACTGAAGCTTTCTTT,.,TRBV6-1,TRBJ1-1,.
CASSYGLGRDIQYF,TGTGCCAGCAGTTACGGACTAGGCAGGGACATTCAGTACTTC,many,TRBV28,TRBJ2-4,TRBD2
CASSFTSPTDTQYF,TGTGCCAGCAGCTTTACGTCGCCCACAGATACGCAGTATTTT,.,TRBV5-5,TRBJ2-3,.
CASSQKTGRGDGYTF,TGCGCCAGCAGCCAGAAGACAGGCCGCGGGGATGGCTACACCTTC,few,TRBV4-1,TRBJ1-2,.
CASGGHFHSNQPQHF,TGTGCCAGCGGGGGACACTTTCATAGCAATCAGCCCCAGCATTTT,.,TRBV21-1,TRBJ1-5,.
CASSSQGVGGYTF,TGTGCCAGCAGTTCCCAGGGGGTTGGTGGCTACACCTTC,few,TRBV7-2,TRBJ1-2,TRBD1
CASSYLSDTQYF,TGTGCCAGCAGCTATCTATCAGATACGCAGTATTTT,few,TRBV4-2,TRBJ2-3,.
CASSPLAGGEGEQFF,TGTGCCAGCAGTCCCCTAGCGGGAGGGGAGGGAGAGCAGTTCTTC,many,TRBV12-3/TRBV12-4,TRBJ2-1,TRBD2
CASSLLRSIAGELFF,TGTGCCAGCAGCTTACTTAGAAGTATCGCCGGGGAGCTGTTTTTT,.,TRBV7-8,TRBJ2-2,.
CASRTYYNEQFF,TGTGCCAGCAGAACGTACTACAATGAGCAGTTCTTC,.,TRBV12-3/TRBV12-4,TRBJ2-1,.
CASGSGNTGELFF,TGTGCCAGTGGCTCGGGGAACACCGGGGAGCTGTTTTTT,many,TRBV28,TRBJ2-2,.
CASSLSPGLTGDYEQYF,TGCGCCAGCAGCTTGTCGCCCGGACTGACAGGGGACTACGAGCAGTACTTC,.,TRBV5-1,TRBJ2-7,TRBD1
CASRASGDLYGYTF,TGTGCCAGCAGGGCCTCTGGGGATCTCTATGGCTACACCTTC,few,TRBV12-3/TRBV12-4,TRBJ1-2,.
CASSPLMGIQETQYF,TGTGCCAGCAGCCCTTTAATGGGTATACAAGAGACCCAGTACTTC,many,TRBV11-2,TRBJ2-5,.
CASSPFPAPGGYTF,TGTGCCAGCTCTCCATTTCCGGCCCCGGGGGGCTACACCTTC,few,TRBV14,TRBJ1-2,.
CASSQEWVPVDIQYF,TGTGCCAGCAGCCAAGAATGGGTCCCCGTGGACATTCAGTACTTC,.,TRBV4-2,TRBJ2-4,.
CATSRERGNQPQHF,TGTGCCACCAGCAGAGAGAGGGGCAATCAGCCCCAGCATTTT,few,TRBV15,TRBJ1-5,.
CSARDWLGLAENTDTQYF,TGCAGTGCTAGAGATTGGCTGGGGCTAGCGGAGAACACAGATACGCAGTATTTT,few,TRBV20-1,TRBJ2-3,TRBD2
CASSTMVAGGNYNEQFF,TGTGCCAGCAGCACGATGGTGGCGGGAGGGAACTACAATGAGCAGTTCTTC,few,TRBV7-9,TRBJ2-1,TRBD2
CASSPGTSGRIREQFF,TGTGCCAGCAGCCCGGGGACTAGCGGGAGGATCCGGGAGCAGTTCTTC,few,TRBV6-1,TRBJ2-1,TRBD2
CSVAGREVSYNEQFF,TGCAGCGTTGCAGGGCGGGAGGTCTCCTACAATGAGCAGTTCTTC,.,TRBV29-1,TRBJ2-1,TRBD2
CASSYSISSPAYEQYF,TGTGCCAGCAGTTACTCGATCTCCAGCCCCGCCTACGAGCAGTACTTC,few,TRBV6-2/TRBV6-3,TRBJ2-7,.
CASSLSVRTEAFF,TGTGCCAGCAGCTTATCCGTAAGAACTGAAGCTTTCTTT,.,TRBV7-9,TRBJ1-1,.
CSAPPNSFSLRYNEQFF,TGCAGCGCTCCTCCAAACAGTTTTAGTTTGAGGTACAATGAGCAGTTCTTC,few,TRBV29-1,TRBJ2-1,.
CASSLAKDNEQFF,TGCGCCAGCAGCTTGGCGAAGGACAATGAGCAGTTCTTC,few,TRBV5-1,TRBJ2-1,.
CASSSYDRADTQYF,TGTGCCAGCAGTTCTTACGACAGGGCAGATACGCAGTATTTT,many,TRBV7-8,TRBJ2-3,TRBD1